This TCR beta chain is from a study of shared clonotypes between healthy human individuals. The CDR3 extends over 15 amino acids. The germline V gene encodes CDR1 SGHAT and CDR2 FQNNGV. With 5 bases clipped from V and 5 bases from J, the junction kept 12 bases outside the gene matches. For this clone: Its antigen remains unknown.

Study-wide findings and caveats: Shared clonotypes: roughly 4.5% naive CD4, approximately 3.4% naive CD8, roughly 2.2% memory CD4, under 0.5% memory CD8.

TCRdb's table, derived via immunoSEQ multiplex PCR, lists solely in-frame clones and lacks some. The sample records over 1.4 million clones, approximately 96% being singletons. This sequence was found in a man younger than 45 in good health. The chain carries TRBV11-2 and TRBJ2-7; TRBD1 aligns across 7 bases. Specimen: naive CD4+ T cells sorted from blood. The subset was: CD45RA+ positively selected. The CDR3 loop reads CASSRTGVIGNEQYF. The CDR3 nucleotides read TGTGCCAGCAGCCGTACAGGGGTCATTGGGAACGAGCAGTACTTC.